This entry lists 6 T cell receptor beta chains sequenced from one sample in a study of OX40 agonist ivuxolimab in advanced cancers. Assay used: immunoSEQ multiplex PCR; TCRdb lists only in-frame clones, some missing. The sample comprises roughly 71,000 clones, around 84% of which are singletons, and under 0.9% rests with the top ten. This specimen was CD4+ or CD8+ T cells sorted from blood, taken in a trial of the OX40 agonist ivuxolimab. The receptors shown here come from an adult with an advanced solid tumor such as melanoma, head and neck, liver or kidney cancer.

The chain employs TRBV28 and TRBJ1-6, with D possibly being TRBD1 (6 bases). Germline V gives CDR1 MDHEN, CDR2 SYDVKM. This CDR3 comprises 16 residues. The V end lost 3 bases, the J end lost 8 bases, and 17 bases lay between the germline ends. CDR3 residues: CASSLDGGQGYSPLHF. In nucleotides, the CDR3 is TGTGCCAGCAGTTTGGATGGGGGCCAGGGGTATTCACCCCTCCACTTT. The full variable domain, completed using reference TRBV28 and TRBJ1-6, is DVKVTQSSRYLVKRTGEKVFLECVQDMDHENMFWYRQDPGLGLRLIYFSYDVKMKEKGDIPEGYSVSREKKERFSLILESASTNQTSMYLCASSLDGGQGYSPLHFGNGTRLTVT.

The genes are TRBV25-1 and TRBJ1-2, with 10 bases that match TRBD1. Trimming removed 9 bases from V and 3 bases from J; junction bases left unmatched: 4. CDR1 is MGHDK and CDR2 is SYGVNS in the germline V gene. The CDR3 totals 13 residues. The CDR3 protein is CARSTGGDYGYTF. CDR3 DNA sequence: TGTGCCAGATCGACAGGGGGCGACTATGGCTACACCTTC.

V gene TRBV7-2 combines with J gene TRBJ1-5, with D unclear. V lost 5 bases and J lost 0, with 8 bases in between. The CDR3 has 14 residues. The V gene's germline CDR1 is SGHTA and CDR2 FQGNSA. The chain's CDR3 is CASSPSGSNQPQHF. The DNA of the CDR3 is TGTGCCAGCAGCCCTTCGGGTAGCAATCAGCCCCAGCATTTT.

The chain uses TRBV19 and TRBJ2-5; D may be TRBD1 or TRBD2 (5 bases each). With the DNA end fitting TRBJ2-7 better, the J assignment may be wrong. Germline CDR1 and CDR2: LNHDA and SQIVND (reference sequence). The CDR3 runs 16 residues. CDR3 loop: CASSLRRDGSSHEQYF. The DNA of the CDR3 is TGTGCCAGTAGTCTACGCCGGGACGGTAGTAGCCACGAGCAGTACTTC.

The J gene is TRBJ2-5, the V gene TRBV10-1; TRBD1 matches at 7 bases. J lost 5 bases, V lost 5 bases, and 5 bases had no gene match. The germline gives CDR1 WNHNN, CDR2 SYGVQD (reference sequence). There are 13 residues in the CDR3. The DNA of the CDR3 is TGCGCCAGCAGTAGACAGGGATCGGAGACCCAGTACTTC. Residues: CASSRQGSETQYF.

The chain is built from TRBV7-8 and TRBJ2-7; D possibly corresponds to TRBD2 (5 bases). Trimming removed 2 bases from V and 3 bases from J, with 8 bases in between. The CDR3 runs to 13 residues. The V gene's germline CDR1 is SGHVS and CDR2 FQNEAQ. Here the CDR3 DNA reads TGTGCCAGCAGCTTACCTACTAGCTACGAGCAGTACTTC. Amino acids: CASSLPTSYEQYF.